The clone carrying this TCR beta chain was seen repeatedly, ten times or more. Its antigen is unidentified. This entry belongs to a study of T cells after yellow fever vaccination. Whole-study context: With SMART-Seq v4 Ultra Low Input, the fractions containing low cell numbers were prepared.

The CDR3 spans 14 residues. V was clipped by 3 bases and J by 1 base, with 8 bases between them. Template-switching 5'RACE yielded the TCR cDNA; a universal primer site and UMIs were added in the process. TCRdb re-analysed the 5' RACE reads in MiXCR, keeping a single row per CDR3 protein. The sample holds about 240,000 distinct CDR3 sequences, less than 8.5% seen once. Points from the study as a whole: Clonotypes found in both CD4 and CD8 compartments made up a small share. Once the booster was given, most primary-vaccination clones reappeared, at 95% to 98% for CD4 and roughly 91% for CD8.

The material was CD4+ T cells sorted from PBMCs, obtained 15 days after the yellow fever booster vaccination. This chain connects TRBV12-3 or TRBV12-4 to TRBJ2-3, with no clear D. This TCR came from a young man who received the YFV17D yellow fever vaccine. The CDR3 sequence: CASSLRQGTDTQYF. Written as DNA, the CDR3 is TGTGCCAGCAGTTTGAGGCAGGGCACAGATACGCAGTATTTT.